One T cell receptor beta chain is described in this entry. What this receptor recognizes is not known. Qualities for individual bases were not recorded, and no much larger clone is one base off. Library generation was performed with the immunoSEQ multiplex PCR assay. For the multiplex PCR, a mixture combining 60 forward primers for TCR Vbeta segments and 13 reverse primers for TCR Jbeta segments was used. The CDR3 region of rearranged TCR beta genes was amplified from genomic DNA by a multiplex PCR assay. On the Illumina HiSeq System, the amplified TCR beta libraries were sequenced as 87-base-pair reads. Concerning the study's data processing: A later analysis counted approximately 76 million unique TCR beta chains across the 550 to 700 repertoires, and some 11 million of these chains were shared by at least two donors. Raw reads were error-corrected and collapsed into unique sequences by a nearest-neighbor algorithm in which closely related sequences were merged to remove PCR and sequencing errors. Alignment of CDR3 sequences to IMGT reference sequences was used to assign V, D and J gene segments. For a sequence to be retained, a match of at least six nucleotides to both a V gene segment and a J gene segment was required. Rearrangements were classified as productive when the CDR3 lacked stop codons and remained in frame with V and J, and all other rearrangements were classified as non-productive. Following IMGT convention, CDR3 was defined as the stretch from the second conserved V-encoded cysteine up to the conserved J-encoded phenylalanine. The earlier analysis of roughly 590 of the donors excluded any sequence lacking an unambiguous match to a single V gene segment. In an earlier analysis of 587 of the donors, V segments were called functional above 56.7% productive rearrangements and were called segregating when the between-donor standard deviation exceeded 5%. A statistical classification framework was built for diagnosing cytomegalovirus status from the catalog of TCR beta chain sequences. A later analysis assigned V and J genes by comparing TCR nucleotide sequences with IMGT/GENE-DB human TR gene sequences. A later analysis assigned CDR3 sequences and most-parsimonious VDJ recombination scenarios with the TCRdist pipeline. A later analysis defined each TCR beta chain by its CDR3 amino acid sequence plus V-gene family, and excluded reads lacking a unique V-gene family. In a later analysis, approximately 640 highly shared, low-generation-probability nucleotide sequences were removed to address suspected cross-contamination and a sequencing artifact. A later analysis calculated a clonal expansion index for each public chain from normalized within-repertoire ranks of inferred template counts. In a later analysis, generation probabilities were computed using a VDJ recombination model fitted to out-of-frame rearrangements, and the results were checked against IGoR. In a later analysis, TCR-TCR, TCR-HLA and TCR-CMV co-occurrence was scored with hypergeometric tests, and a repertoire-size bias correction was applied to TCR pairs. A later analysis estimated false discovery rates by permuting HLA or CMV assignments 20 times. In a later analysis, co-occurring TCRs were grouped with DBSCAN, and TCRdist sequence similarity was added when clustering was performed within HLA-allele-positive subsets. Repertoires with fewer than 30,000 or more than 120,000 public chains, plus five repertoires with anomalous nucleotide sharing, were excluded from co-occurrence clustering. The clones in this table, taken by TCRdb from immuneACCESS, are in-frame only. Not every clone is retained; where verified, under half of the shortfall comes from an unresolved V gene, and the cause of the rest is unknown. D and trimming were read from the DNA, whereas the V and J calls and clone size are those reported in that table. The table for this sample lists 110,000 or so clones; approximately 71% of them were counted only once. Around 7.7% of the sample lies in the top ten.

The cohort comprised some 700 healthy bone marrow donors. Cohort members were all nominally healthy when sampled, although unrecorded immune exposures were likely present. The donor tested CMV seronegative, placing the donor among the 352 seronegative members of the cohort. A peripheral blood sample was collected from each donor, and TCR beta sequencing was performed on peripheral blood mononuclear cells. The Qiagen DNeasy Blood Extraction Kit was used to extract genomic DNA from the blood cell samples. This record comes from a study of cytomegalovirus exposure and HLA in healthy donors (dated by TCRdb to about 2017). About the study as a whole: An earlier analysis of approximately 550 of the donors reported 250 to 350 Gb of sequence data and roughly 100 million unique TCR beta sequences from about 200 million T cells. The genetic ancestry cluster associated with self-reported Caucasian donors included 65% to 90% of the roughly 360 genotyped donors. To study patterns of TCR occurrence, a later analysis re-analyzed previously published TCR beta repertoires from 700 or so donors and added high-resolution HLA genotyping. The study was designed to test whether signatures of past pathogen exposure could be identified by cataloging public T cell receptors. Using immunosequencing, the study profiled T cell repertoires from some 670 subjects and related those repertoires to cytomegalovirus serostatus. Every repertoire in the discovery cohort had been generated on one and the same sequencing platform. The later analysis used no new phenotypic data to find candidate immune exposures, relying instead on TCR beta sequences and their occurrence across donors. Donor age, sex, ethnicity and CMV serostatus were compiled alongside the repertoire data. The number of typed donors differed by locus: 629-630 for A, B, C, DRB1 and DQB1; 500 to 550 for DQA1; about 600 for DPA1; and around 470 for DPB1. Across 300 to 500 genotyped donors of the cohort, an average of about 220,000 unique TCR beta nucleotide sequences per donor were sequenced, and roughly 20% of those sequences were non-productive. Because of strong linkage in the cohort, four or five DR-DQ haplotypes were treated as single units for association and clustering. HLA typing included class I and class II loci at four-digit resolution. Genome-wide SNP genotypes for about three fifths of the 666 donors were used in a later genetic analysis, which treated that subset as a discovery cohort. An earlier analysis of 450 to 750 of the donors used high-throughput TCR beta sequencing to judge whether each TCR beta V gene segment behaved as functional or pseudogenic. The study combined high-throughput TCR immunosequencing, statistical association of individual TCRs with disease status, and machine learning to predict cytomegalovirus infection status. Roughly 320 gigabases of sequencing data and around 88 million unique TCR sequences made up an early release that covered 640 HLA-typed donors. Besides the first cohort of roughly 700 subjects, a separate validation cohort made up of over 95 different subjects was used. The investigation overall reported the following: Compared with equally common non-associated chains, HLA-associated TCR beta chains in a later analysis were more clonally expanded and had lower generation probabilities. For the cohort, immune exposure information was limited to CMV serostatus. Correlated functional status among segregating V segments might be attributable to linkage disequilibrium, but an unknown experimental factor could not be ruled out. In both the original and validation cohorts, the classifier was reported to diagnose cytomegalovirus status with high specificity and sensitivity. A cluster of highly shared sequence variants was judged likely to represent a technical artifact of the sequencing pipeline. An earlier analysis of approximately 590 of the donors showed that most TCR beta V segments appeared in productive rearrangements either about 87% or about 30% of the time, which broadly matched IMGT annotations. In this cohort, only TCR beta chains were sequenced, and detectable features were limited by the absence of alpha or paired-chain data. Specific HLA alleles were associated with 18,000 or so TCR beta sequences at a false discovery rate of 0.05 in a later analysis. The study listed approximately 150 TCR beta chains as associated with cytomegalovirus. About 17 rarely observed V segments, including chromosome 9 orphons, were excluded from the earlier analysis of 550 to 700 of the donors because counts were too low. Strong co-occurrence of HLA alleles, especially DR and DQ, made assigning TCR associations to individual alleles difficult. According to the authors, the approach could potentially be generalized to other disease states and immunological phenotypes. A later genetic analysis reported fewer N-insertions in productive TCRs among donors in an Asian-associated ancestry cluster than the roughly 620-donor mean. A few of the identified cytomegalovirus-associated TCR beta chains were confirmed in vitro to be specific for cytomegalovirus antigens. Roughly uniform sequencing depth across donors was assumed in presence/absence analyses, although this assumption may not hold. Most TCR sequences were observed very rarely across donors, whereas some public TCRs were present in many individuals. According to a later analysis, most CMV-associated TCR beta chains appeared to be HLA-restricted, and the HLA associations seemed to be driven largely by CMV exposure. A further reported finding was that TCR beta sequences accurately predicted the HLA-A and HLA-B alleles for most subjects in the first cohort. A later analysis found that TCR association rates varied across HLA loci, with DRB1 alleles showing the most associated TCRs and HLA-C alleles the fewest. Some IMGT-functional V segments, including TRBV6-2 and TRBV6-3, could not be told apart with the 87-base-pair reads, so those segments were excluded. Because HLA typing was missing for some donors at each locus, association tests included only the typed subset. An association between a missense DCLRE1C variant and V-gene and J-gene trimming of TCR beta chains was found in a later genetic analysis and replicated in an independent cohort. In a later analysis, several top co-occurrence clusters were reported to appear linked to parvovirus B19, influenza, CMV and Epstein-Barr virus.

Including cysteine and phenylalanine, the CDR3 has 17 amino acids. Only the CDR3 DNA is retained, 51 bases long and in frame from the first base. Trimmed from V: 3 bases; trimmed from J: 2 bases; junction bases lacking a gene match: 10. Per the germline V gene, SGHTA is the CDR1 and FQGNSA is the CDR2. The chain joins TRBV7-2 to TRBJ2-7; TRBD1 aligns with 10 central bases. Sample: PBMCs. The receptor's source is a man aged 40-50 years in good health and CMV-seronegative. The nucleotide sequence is TGTGCCAGCAGCTTGTACGGGACAGGGGATTTCCCCTACGAGCAGTACTTC. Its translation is CASSLYGTGDFPYEQYF.